This T cell receptor (beta chain) was sequenced in a study of T-cell reconstitution after alpha-beta-depleted transplantation in children. Unique molecular identifiers were used to barcode this TCRbeta library. In TCRdb, the PCR reads were re-called with MiXCR into one record per CDR3 protein. The data contain hundreds of thousands of distinct CDR3 sequences, approximately 12% of them singletons. This clonotype came up many times. Sequenced material: PBMCs from the stem cell graft donor, taken from the stem cell graft. This clonotype originated in a human donor who donated a stem cell graft to a child with combined immunodeficiency.

The CDR3 bases are TGTGCCACCTCCCGGAGCGTAAATGAGCAGTTCTTC. It is translated as CATSRSVNEQFF. The chain couples TRBV24-1 to TRBJ2-1; D not resolved. Germline V gene lookup returns CDR1 KGHDR and CDR2 SFDVKD. The CDR3 has 12 amino acids. The V and J ends lost 9 bases and 7 bases respectively, with 12 bases between them.